This T cell receptor (beta chain) originates from a study of identical twins. In the case of this clonotype: Its antigen remains unidentified.

Germline CDR1 is SGHRS and CDR2 is YFSETQ. V was clipped by 3 bases and J by 6 bases, with 10 bases between them. The CDR3 has 12 residues. Findings of the study overall: Twins showed weaker excess sharing in their beta out-of-frame sequences. Fewer insertions characterized abundant cord blood beta clonotypes, whereas memory repertoires showed none.

cDNA carried unique molecular identifiers, and a universal primer site was added by template switching. MiXCR, run by TCRdb on the 5' RACE reads, gives a single entry per CDR3 protein. The repertoire holds 1.5 million or so distinct CDR3 sequences, with around a third as singletons. This receptor was identified in a newborn girl in good health. The specimen was cord blood. The chain employs TRBV5-1 and TRBJ2-7; no clear D. CDR3 in amino acids: CASSSDPFEQYF. The CDR3, as DNA: TGCGCCAGCAGCTCGGACCCTTTCGAGCAGTACTTC.